This T cell receptor beta chain was recorded in a study of TIL therapy for anti-PD-1-resistant metastatic lung cancer. Study details: By whole-exome sequencing, median non-synonymous tumor mutation burden was under 1.9 mutations per megabase.

Stated time point: pre-treatment sample, taken before nivolumab and TIL therapy. The libraries were made with immunoSEQ v3. Measured with immunoSEQ multiplex PCR; TCRdb has only the in-frame clones, and not every one. The sample has under 70,000 clones; around 90% are singletons. V lost 7 bases, J lost 8 bases, and 17 bases lay in between. The CDR3 is made up of 14 amino acids. CDR1 is SEHNR and CDR2 is FQNEAQ in the germline V gene (reference sequence). V is TRBV7-9 and J is TRBJ1-4, with D maybe TRBD1 (5 bases). The input for sequencing was blood, taken at baseline. The source of this sequence is a person aged 25-85 years with non-small cell lung cancer. DNA for the CDR3: TGTGCCAGCACCGCGCCGGGGGGGAGAGAAAAACTGTTTTTT. Translation gives CASTAPGGREKLFF. Full variable domain (missing parts from reference TRBV7-9 and TRBJ1-4): DTGVSQNPRHKITKRGQNVTFRCDPISEHNRLYWYRQTLGQGPEFLTYFQNEAQLEKSRLLSDRFSAERPKGSFSTLEIQRTEQGDSAMYLCASTAPGGREKLFFGSGTQLSVL.